A single sample gave rise to the 13 T cell receptor beta chains below, sequenced in a study of T cell responses to AZD1222 COVID-19 vaccine. Libraries were prepared by immunoSEQ multiplex PCR; TCRdb keeps only in-frame clonotypes and omits some of them. The profile covers more than 95,000 clones, with 90% appearing a single time and around 7.2% taken by the ten largest. The input for sequencing was peripheral blood, taken on day 0 of AZD1222 vaccination. The receptors come from an adult in good health.

This clone was seen just once. The rearrangement joins TRBV10-1 to TRBJ2-1, with TRBD2 matching 10 bases. The germline CDR1 and CDR2 sequences are WNHNN and SYGVQD (reference sequence). This CDR3 contains 13 residues. Germline trimming cut 3 bases from V and 15 bases from J; bases unmatched to any gene: 8. DNA of the CDR3: TGCGCCAGCAGTGATGGGCTAGCGGGAGACCGGTTCTTC. Its translation: CASSDGLAGDRFF.

The J gene is TRBJ1-4, the V gene TRBV24-1, with a possible D match to TRBD1 (5 bases). Germline CDR1 reads KGHDR; CDR2 reads SFDVKD. The CDR3 has 15 amino acids. V was cut by 3 bases and J by 6 bases, with 13 bases left in between. CDR3 sequence reads: CATSDPRRGDEKLFF. DNA for the CDR3: TGTGCCACCAGTGATCCCCGCCGGGGGGATGAAAAACTGTTTTTT.

The chain carries TRBV19 and TRBJ1-5, with D possibly TRBD1 on 5 matching bases. The V end lost 5 bases, the J end lost 3 bases, and 17 bases lay between the germline ends. The germline V gene has CDR1 LNHDA and CDR2 SQIVND (reference sequence). This CDR3 has 16 residues. The CDR3 sequence: CASSARSFGTNQPQHF. CDR3 nucleotide sequence: TGTGCCAGTAGTGCCAGGTCGTTCGGGACCAATCAGCCCCAGCATTTT.

V usage is TRBV28 and J usage is TRBJ1-6, with unresolved D. The V end was cut by 6 bases, the J end by 6 bases, with 12 bases between. Germline V lookup: CDR1 MDHEN, CDR2 SYDVKM. The CDR3 contains 14 residues. The CDR3 here is CASRLGVGNSPLHF. The CDR3 DNA is TGTGCCAGCAGGCTGGGCGTAGGTAATTCACCCCTCCACTTT.

The J gene is TRBJ1-1, the V gene TRBV28; D unresolved. Germline CDR1 reads MDHEN; CDR2 reads SYDVKM. The V end was cut by 7 bases, the J end by 4 bases, with 13 bases between. The CDR3 runs to 13 residues. The CDR3 loop reads CASTDRIGTEAFF. CDR3 coding DNA: TGTGCCAGCACGGACCGGATTGGCACTGAAGCTTTCTTT.

The CDR3 sequence is CASSGTGGDSPLHF. CDR3 bases: TGCGCCAGCAGCGGGACAGGGGGCGATTCACCCCTCCACTTT. V and J are TRBV5-1 and TRBJ1-6; 12 bases agree with TRBD1. CDR1 is SGHRS, CDR2 YFSETQ, per germline. V lost 4 bases, J lost 8 bases, and 1 base stayed unmatched. This CDR3 is 14 amino acids long.

V is TRBV24-1 and J is TRBJ2-1, with 12 bases that match TRBD2. V shed 3 bases and J 6 bases; nucleotides not matched to a gene: 2. Germline CDR1 reads KGHDR; CDR2 reads SFDVKD. The CDR3 length is 15 residues. CDR3 coding DNA: TGTGCCACCAGTGATCTAGCGGGAGGGGTCAATGAGCAGTTCTTC. Its protein is CATSDLAGGVNEQFF.

The V call is TRBV29-1, the J call TRBJ1-1; 9 bases align to TRBD1. Germline values: CDR1 SQVTM, CDR2 ANQGSEA. V lost 6 bases, J lost 5 bases, and 7 bases stayed unmatched. This CDR3 has 13 residues. CDR3 nucleotides: TGCAGCGTAGACGACAGGGGGGGGACTGAAGCTTTCTTT. Protein sequence: CSVDDRGGTEAFF. The variable domain in full, completed from reference TRBV29-1 and TRBJ1-1, reads SAVISQKPSRDICQRGTSLTIQCQVDSQVTMMFWYRQQPGQSLTLIATANQGSEATYESGFVIDKFPISRPNLTFSTLTVSNMSPEDSSIYLCSVDDRGGTEAFFGQGTRLTVV.

J is TRBJ2-1 and V is TRBV3-1 (or the pseudogene TRBV3-2); the D is unclear. V lost 8 bases and J 0 bases, leaving 11 bases between the germline ends. The CDR3 has 14 amino acids. The germline CDR1 and CDR2 sequences are LGHDT and YNNKEL (reference sequence). This CDR3 reads CASQPQSSYNEQFF. The CDR3 DNA sequence: TGTGCCAGCCAGCCACAGAGCTCCTACAATGAGCAGTTCTTC.

The chain couples TRBV6-2 or TRBV6-3 to TRBJ2-1; 12 bases line up with TRBD2. Germline CDR1 reads MNHEY; CDR2 reads SVGEGT. There are 16 residues in the CDR3. V gave up 4 bases and J gave up 6 bases; unmatched junction bases: 7. The CDR3 DNA is TGTGCCAGCAGTTCCCCACGACTAGCGGGAGCCAATGAGCAGTTCTTC. It codes for CASSSPRLAGANEQFF.

This chain links TRBV28 with TRBJ1-2, with a tentative D call TRBD1 (6 bases). CDR1 MDHEN and CDR2 SYDVKM come from the germline V gene. This CDR3 is 14 amino acids long. V was trimmed by 1 base and J by 7 bases, leaving 13 bases between them. The CDR3 nucleotides are TGTGCCAGCAGTTTATTCAGGGGCAGGGGTGGCTACACCTTC. It codes for CASSLFRGRGGYTF.

CDR3 sequence reads: CASSIKTTTGELFF. CDR3 nucleotide sequence: TGTGCCAGTAGTATCAAAACTACTACCGGGGAGCTGTTTTTT. The chain uses TRBV19 and TRBJ2-2; no definite D call. The V and J ends lost 3 bases and 5 bases respectively, with 10 bases between them. The length of the CDR3 is 14 residues. Per the germline V gene, CDR1 is LNHDA and CDR2 is SQIVND (reference sequence).

The chain uses TRBV19 and TRBJ2-7; TRBD2 matches at 9 bases. Trimming removed 3 bases from V and 7 bases from J; junction bases left unmatched: 7. Germline CDR1 and CDR2: LNHDA and SQIVND (reference sequence). This CDR3 contains 14 residues. The CDR3 DNA reads TGTGCCAGTAGTATCCATAGCGGGAGTAATGAGCAGTACTTC. Translation gives CASSIHSGSNEQYF. The complete variable domain, with remaining parts taken from reference TRBV19 and TRBJ2-7, reads DGGITQSPKYLFRKEGQNVTLSCEQNLNHDAMYWYRQDPGQGLRLIYYSQIVNDFQKGDIAEGYSVSREKKESFPLTVTSAQKNPTAFYLCASSIHSGSNEQYFGPGTRLTVT.